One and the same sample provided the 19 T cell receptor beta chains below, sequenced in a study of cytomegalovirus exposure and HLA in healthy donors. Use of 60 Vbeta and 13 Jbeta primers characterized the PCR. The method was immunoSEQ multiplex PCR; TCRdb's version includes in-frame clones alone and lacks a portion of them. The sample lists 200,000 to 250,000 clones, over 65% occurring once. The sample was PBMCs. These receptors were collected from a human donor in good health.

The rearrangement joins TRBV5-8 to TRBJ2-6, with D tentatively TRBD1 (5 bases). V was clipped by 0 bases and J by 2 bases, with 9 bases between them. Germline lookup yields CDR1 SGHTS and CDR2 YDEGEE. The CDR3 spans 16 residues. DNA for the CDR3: TGTGCCAGCAGCTTGGAGGGCAGGGCTGGGGCCAACGTCCTGACTTTC. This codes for CASSLEGRAGANVLTF.

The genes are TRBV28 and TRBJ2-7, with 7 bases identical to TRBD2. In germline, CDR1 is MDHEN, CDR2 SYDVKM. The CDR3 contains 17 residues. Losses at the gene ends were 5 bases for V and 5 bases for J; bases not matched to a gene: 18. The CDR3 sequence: CASSPWEGRSLGHEQYF. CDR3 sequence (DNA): TGTGCCAGCAGTCCCTGGGAGGGAAGGTCCCTCGGGCACGAGCAGTACTTC.

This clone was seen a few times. The CDR3 loop is CASSAVTGQTEAFF. CDR3 in DNA: TGTGCCAGCAGCGCCGTCACCGGACAGACTGAAGCTTTCTTT. The rearrangement joins TRBV9 to TRBJ1-1, with TRBD1 as a possible D gene (6 bases). CDR1 and CDR2 (germline): SGDLS, YYNGEE. This CDR3 contains 14 residues. Deletions cut 3 bases from V and 5 bases from J, with 14 bases between.

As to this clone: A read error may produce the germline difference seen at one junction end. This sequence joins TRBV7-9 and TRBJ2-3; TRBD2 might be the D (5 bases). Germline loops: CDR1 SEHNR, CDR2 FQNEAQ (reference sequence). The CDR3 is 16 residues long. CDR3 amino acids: CSSSTGRGSITDTQYF. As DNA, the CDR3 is TGTTCCAGCAGCACCGGACGGGGATCAATCACAGATACGCAGTATTTT.

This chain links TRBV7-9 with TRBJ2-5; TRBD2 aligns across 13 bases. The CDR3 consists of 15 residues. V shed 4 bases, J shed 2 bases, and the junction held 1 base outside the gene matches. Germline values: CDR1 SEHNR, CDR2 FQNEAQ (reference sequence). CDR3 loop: CASSSGLAGQETQYF. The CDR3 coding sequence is TGTGCCAGCAGCTCGGGACTAGCGGGGCAAGAGACCCAGTACTTC.

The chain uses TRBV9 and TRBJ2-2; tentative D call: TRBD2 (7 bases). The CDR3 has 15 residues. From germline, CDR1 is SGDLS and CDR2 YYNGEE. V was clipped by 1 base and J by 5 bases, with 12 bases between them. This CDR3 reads CASSVTGGETGELFF. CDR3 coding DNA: TGTGCCAGCAGCGTAACGGGGGGCGAGACCGGGGAGCTGTTTTTT. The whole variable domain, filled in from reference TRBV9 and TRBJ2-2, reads DSGVTQTPKHLITATGQRVTLRCSPRSGDLSVYWYQQSLDQGLQFLIQYYNGEERAKGNILERFSAQQFPDLHSELNLSSLELGDSALYFCASSVTGGETGELFFGEGSRLTVL.

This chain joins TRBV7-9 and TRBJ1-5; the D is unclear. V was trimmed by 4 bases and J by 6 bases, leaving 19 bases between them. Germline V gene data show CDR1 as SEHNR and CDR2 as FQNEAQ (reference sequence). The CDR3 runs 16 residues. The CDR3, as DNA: TGTGCCAGCAGCTCTGTAAAGGGTCCGGGATCTCAGCCCCAGCATTTT. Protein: CASSSVKGPGSQPQHF.

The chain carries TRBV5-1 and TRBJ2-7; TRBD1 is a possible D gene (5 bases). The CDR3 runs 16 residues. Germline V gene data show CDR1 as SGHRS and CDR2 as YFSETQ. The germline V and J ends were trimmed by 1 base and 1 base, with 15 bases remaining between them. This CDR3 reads CASSLMQGILSYEQYF. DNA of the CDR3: TGCGCCAGCAGCTTGATGCAGGGCATCCTGTCCTACGAGCAGTACTTC. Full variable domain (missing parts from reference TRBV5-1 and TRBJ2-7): KAGVTQTPRYLIKTRGQQVTLSCSPISGHRSVSWYQQTPGQGLQFLFEYFSETQRNKGNFPGRFSGRQFSNSRSEMNVSTLELGDSALYLCASSLMQGILSYEQYFGPGTRLTVT.

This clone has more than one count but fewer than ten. The CDR3: CASSLDPGLAGYNEQFF. The CDR3 region has the DNA TGTGCCAGCAGCTTAGACCCGGGACTAGCGGGCTACAATGAGCAGTTCTTC. The chain is built from TRBV11-3 and TRBJ2-1; the match to TRBD2 covers 12 bases. The CDR3 is 17 amino acids. The V segment lost 0 bases and the J segment 3 bases; nucleotides outside the gene matches: 3. Germline assignment: CDR1 SGHNT and CDR2 YENEEA.

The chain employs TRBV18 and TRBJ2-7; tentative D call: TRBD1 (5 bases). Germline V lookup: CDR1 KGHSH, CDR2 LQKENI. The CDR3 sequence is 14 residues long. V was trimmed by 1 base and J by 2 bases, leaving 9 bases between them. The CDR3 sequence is CASSPQDTPYEQYF. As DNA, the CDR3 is TGTGCCAGCTCACCACAGGACACTCCCTACGAGCAGTACTTC.

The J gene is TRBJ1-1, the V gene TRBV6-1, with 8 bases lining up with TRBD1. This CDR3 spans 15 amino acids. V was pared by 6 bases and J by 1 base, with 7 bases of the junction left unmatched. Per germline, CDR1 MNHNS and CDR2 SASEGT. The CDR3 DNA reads TGTGCCAGCAGGAGACAGGGGATAACGAACACTGAAGCTTTCTTT. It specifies CASRRQGITNTEAFF.

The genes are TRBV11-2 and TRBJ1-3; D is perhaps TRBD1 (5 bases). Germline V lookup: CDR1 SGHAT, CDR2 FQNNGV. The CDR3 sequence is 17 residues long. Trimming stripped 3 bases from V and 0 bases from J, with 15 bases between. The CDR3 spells CASSFNANRGSGNTIYF. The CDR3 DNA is TGTGCCAGCAGCTTTAATGCAAATAGGGGCTCTGGAAACACCATATATTTT.

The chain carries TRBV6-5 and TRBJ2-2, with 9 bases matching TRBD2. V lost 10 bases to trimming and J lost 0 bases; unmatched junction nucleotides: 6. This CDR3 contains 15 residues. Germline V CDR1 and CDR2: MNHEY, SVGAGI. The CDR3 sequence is CATNLAGTNTGELFF. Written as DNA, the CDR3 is TGTGCCACCAACCTAGCGGGGACGAACACCGGGGAGCTGTTTTTT.

The CDR3 DNA reads as TGTGCCAGCAGCTTAGGGGGAGATCAGCCCCAGCATTTT. This codes for CASSLGGDQPQHF. The rearrangement joins TRBV7-6 to TRBJ1-5; D gene uncertain. Looked up from germline, CDR1 is SGHVS and CDR2 is FNYEAQ. V lost 1 base and J 5 bases, leaving 6 bases between the germline ends. The CDR3 contains 13 residues.

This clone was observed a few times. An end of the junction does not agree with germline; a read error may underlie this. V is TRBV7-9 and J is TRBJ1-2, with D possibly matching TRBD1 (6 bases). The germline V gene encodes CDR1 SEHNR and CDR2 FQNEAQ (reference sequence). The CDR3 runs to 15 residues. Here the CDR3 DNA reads TGTTCCAGCAGCTTAGCGACAGGAGAAAGCTATGGCTACACCTTC. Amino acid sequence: CSSSLATGESYGYTF.

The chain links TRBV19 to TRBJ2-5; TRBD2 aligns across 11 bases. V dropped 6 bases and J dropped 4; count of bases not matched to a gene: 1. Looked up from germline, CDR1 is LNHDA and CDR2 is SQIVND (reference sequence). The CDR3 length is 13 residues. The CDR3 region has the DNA TGTGCCAGTAGAGGACTAGCGGGAGAGACCCAGTACTTC. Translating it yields CASRGLAGETQYF. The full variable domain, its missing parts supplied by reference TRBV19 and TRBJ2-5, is DGGITQSPKYLFRKEGQNVTLSCEQNLNHDAMYWYRQDPGQGLRLIYYSQIVNDFQKGDIAEGYSVSREKKESFPLTVTSAQKNPTAFYLCASRGLAGETQYFGPGTRLLVL.

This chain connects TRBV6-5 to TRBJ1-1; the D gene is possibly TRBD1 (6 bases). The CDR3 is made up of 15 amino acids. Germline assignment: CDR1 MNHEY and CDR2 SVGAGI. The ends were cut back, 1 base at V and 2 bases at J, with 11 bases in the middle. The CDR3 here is CASSYFPGANTEAFF. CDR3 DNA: TGTGCCAGCAGTTACTTTCCAGGGGCTAACACTGAAGCTTTCTTT.

The CDR3 region is CASSLGSGRPYSYEQYF. The CDR3 nucleotides read TGTGCCAGCAGCTTAGGGAGCGGGAGGCCCTACTCCTACGAGCAGTACTTC. V usage is TRBV7-8 and J usage is TRBJ2-7; 9 bases map to TRBD2. J gave up 0 bases and V 1 base, and 7 bases lay outside the gene matches. The V gene's germline CDR1 is SGHVS and CDR2 FQNEAQ. CDR3 length equals 17 residues.

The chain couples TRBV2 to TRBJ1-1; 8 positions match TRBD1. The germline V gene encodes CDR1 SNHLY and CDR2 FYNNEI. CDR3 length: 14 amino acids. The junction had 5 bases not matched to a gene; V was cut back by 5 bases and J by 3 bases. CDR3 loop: CASSRQGADTEAFF. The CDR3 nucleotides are TGTGCCAGCAGTAGGCAGGGGGCCGACACTGAAGCTTTCTTT.